This TCR beta chain emerged from a study of shared clonotypes between healthy human individuals. The study, taken as a whole, reports: The generation probabilities recorded for non-shared clonotypes fell below those of clonotypes shared by all four donors. Among donors, the sharing of clonotypes was expected to be influenced by sequencing depth.

Replicate PCRs for sorted subsets used about 200 ng DNA; this equaled some 30,000 T cell genomes. Profiling relied on immunoSEQ multiplex PCR, and the TCRdb table lists in-frame clones only, not all of them. The sample records 1.5 million to 2.5 million clones, about 95% being singletons. Naive CD8 cells lacked CD45RO, underwent positive selection for CCR7 and left out terminally differentiated effector memory CD45RA+ cells. Healthy HIV-negative adults without recent acute infections or vaccinations served as donors. The V and J ends lost 3 bases and 0 bases, in that order; junction bases with no gene match: 3. The CDR3 is 15 amino acids. Germline V CDR1 and CDR2: LNHDA, SQIVND (reference sequence). As for this clone: Its antigen is not identified.

V and J are TRBV19 and TRBJ2-7; the match to TRBD1 covers 9 bases. The clonotype originates from a man between 18 and 35 years old in good health. The specimen sequenced was naive CD8+ T cells sorted from blood. The CDR3 nucleotides read TGTGCCAGTAGTATCGGGGACAGGGCCTCCTACGAGCAGTACTTC. Protein sequence: CASSIGDRASYEQYF.